The next 12 T cell receptor beta chains were all read from a single sample in a study of vaccination and CD4 T cells after COVID-19. These receptors are not linked to any known antigen. Oncomine TCR Beta short-read sequencing was applied to DNA from cultured CD4+ T cells. TCRdb re-analysed the PCR reads in MiXCR, keeping a single row per CDR3 protein. The table shows around 12,000 distinct CDR3 sequences, with around two fifths occurring only once. The treatment denotes: roughly ten-day PBMC culture with coronavirus spike peptide pools or control peptides (ViraFEST assay). Material for sequencing was cultured CD4+ T cells from blood. The receptor source for this set is a human donor with COVID-19.

This clonotype was counted a few times. The chain is built from TRBV15 and TRBJ2-4; 8 bases are a match to TRBD2. This CDR3 has 15 residues. In germline, CDR1 is LNHNV, CDR2 YYDKDF (reference sequence). Trimming removed 0 bases from V and 6 bases from J; junction bases left unmatched: 4. CDR3 loop: CATSRDVAGTNIQYF. In nucleotides, the CDR3 is TGTGCCACCAGCAGAGATGTAGCGGGGACAAACATTCAGTACTTC.

This clonotype has a handful of counts. The chain has TRBV5-6 and TRBJ2-2; 9 bases match TRBD1. Per the germline V gene, CDR1 is SGHDT and CDR2 is YYEEEE. The CDR3 spans 15 residues. V lost 1 base to trimming and J lost 5 bases; unmatched junction nucleotides: 3. The CDR3 DNA is TGTGCCAGCAGCTTGCGACAGGGGGAGACCGGGGAGCTGTTTTTT. Translating it yields CASSLRQGETGELFF.

The chain couples TRBV6-1 to TRBJ1-6; 7 bases map to TRBD1. Trimming cost V 6 bases and J 7 bases; bases outside gene matches: 9. CDR3 size: 15 residues. The V gene's germline CDR1 is MNHNS and CDR2 SASEGT. The CDR3 region is CASRGQVPGNSPLHF. CDR3 coding DNA: TGTGCCAGCAGAGGACAGGTCCCTGGGAATTCACCCCTCCACTTT.

The chain has TRBV5-4 and TRBJ2-2, with D maybe TRBD2 (5 bases). CDR1 SGHNT and CDR2 YYREEE come from the germline V gene (reference sequence). Trimming pared 9 bases from V and 0 bases from J, leaving 12 bases between. This CDR3 region has 14 residues. CDR3 protein: CATSSPPNTGELFF. For the CDR3, the DNA is TGTGCCACCTCTAGCCCCCCGAACACCGGGGAGCTGTTTTTT. The full variable domain, with the rest looked up from reference TRBV5-4 and TRBJ2-2, is ETGVTQSPTHLIKTRGQQVTLRCSSQSGHNTVSWYQQALGQGPQFIFQYYREEENGRGNFPPRFSGLQFPNYSSELNVNALELDDSALYLCATSSPPNTGELFFGEGSRLTVL.

The rearrangement uses TRBV5-1 and TRBJ2-5; weak D call: TRBD2 (6 bases). The CDR3 length is 16 residues. The germline gives CDR1 SGHRS, CDR2 YFSETQ. Trimming removed 0 bases at V and 5 bases at J, with 17 bases between. The CDR3 sequence: CASSLETANRGETQYF. The CDR3 coding sequence is TGCGCCAGCAGCTTGGAAACAGCTAACCGGGGGGAGACCCAGTACTTC.

This CDR3 reads CSVEVSTYGYTF. CDR3 DNA sequence: TGCAGCGTTGAAGTCTCCACCTATGGCTACACCTTC. This chain joins TRBV29-1 and TRBJ1-2; D call uncertain. CDR1 and CDR2 from the germline V gene are SQVTM and ANQGSEA. The V and J ends lost 1 base and 4 bases respectively, with 7 bases between them. The CDR3 consists of 12 residues.

CDR3 loop: CAGWGAANTEAFF. CDR3 nucleotide sequence: TGTGCCGGATGGGGTGCAGCGAACACTGAAGCTTTCTTT. V gene TRBV6-1 combines with J gene TRBJ1-1; D gene unclear. V was trimmed by 11 bases and J by 1 base, leaving 14 bases between them. Germline CDR1 reads MNHNS; CDR2 reads SASEGT. The CDR3 length is 13 residues.

The genes are TRBV11-2 and TRBJ1-5; D gene unclear. Between the trimmed V and J ends, which lost 0 bases and 7 bases, there was a span of 10 bases. CDR1 and CDR2 (germline): SGHAT, FQNNGV. This CDR3 comprises 14 residues. CDR3 loop: CASSLDDRGQPQHF. In DNA, the CDR3 is TGTGCCAGCAGCTTAGATGACCGGGGACAGCCCCAGCATTTT.

This clonotype was seen only a few times. In DNA form, the CDR3 reads TGTGCCAGTCGTGGGACAGCCAATCAGCCCCAGCATTTT. It specifies CASRGTANQPQHF. The V call is TRBV6-1, the J call TRBJ1-5; TRBD1 aligns across 7 bases. Germline V gives CDR1 MNHNS, CDR2 SASEGT. There are 13 residues in the CDR3. V shed 9 bases, J shed 3 bases, and the junction held 5 bases outside the gene matches.

The chain combines TRBV20-1 with TRBJ2-2; the D gene is possibly TRBD1 (5 bases). CDR1 is DFQATT, CDR2 SNEGSKA, per germline (reference sequence). V gave up 0 bases and J gave up 2 bases, with 10 bases separating them. The CDR3 spans 15 residues. DNA of the CDR3: TGCAGTGCTAGAGATGGGGCAGTTAACACCGGGGAGCTGTTTTTT. Translating it yields CSARDGAVNTGELFF.

This CDR3 is CASSFPGGQVKETQYF. The CDR3 region has the DNA TGTGCCAGCAGCTTCCCAGGGGGACAGGTCAAAGAGACCCAGTACTTC. The chain combines TRBV7-9 with TRBJ2-5; 8 bases line up with TRBD1. V dropped 3 bases and J dropped 3; count of bases not matched to a gene: 9. The CDR3 totals 16 residues. Germline values: CDR1 SEHNR, CDR2 FQNEAQ (reference sequence). Supplemented by reference TRBV7-9 and TRBJ2-5, the full variable domain reads DTGVSQNPRHKITKRGQNVTFRCDPISEHNRLYWYRQTLGQGPEFLTYFQNEAQLEKSRLLSDRFSAERPKGSFSTLEIQRTEQGDSAMYLCASSFPGGQVKETQYFGPGTRLLVL.

The chain is built from TRBV20-1 and TRBJ1-5; possible D gene TRBD1, 6 bases. This CDR3 has 16 residues. Germline V gives CDR1 DFQATT, CDR2 SNEGSKA (reference sequence). Trimming took off 6 bases at V and 0 bases at J, with 18 bases between the two ends. The CDR3 region is CSARTGGGGSNQPQHF. The DNA of the CDR3 is TGCAGTGCAAGGACCGGGGGCGGGGGTAGCAATCAGCCCCAGCATTTT.